The rows below give T cell receptor beta chains drawn from one sample of a study of blood T cell repertoires in COVID-19. Here immunoSEQ multiplex PCR was the method, and the copy in TCRdb shows in-frame clones only, minus some. The repertoire holds roughly 250,000 clones, with roughly 88% as singletons. Sequencing used PBMCs or T cells enriched from blood (not recorded which). Every receptor here comes from a woman aged 25 to 45 who had recovered from COVID-19. Both conserved end residues are part of each CDR3. A D gene is named only where the DNA matches it firmly. Some rows have no size entry. The others give once, few or many, or a class for an expanded clone.

j_call v_call d_call clone_size cdr3_nt cdr3_aa
TRBJ1-2 TRBV24-1 TRBD1 . TGTGCCACCGGGACAGGGTCGGGCTATGGCTACACCTTC CATGTGSGYGYTF
TRBJ2-3 TRBV10-3 TRBD2 once TGTGCCACTCTGACTAGCGGGAGGGGGACAGATACGCAGTATTTT CATLTSGRGTDTQYF
TRBJ1-1 TRBV11-2 . . TGTGCCAGCAGCTTGCAGGGAATCACTGAAGCTTTCTTT CASSLQGITEAFF
TRBJ1-2 TRBV6-5 TRBD1 . TGTGCCAGCAGTTACGGGGGGACAGGGCTCGGCTACACCTTC CASSYGGTGLGYTF
TRBJ2-7 TRBV28 TRBD1 . TGTGCCAGCAGTACTATCCGGGACAGGGGGCTAGATTACTACGAGCAGTACTTC CASSTIRDRGLDYYEQYF
TRBJ1-4 TRBV2 . few TGTGCCAGCAGGGAGATCTTGAATGAAAAACTGTTTTTT CASREILNEKLFF
TRBJ1-4 TRBV11-2 TRBD1 . TGTGCCAGCAGCGACAGGGTTTTTGAAAAACTGTTTTTT CASSDRVFEKLFF
TRBJ2-7 TRBV7-9 TRBD1 . TGTGCCAGCAGCTTATCACAGGGGGCCCACGAGCAGTACTTC CASSLSQGAHEQYF
TRBJ1-5 TRBV5-1 . . TGCGCCAGCAGCGCGGTGGGAGGGCCCCAGCATTTT CASSAVGGPQHF
TRBJ2-5 TRBV28 . once TGTGCCAGCAGTTTCCGAGTGGCGGGCGGGAAGACCCAGTACTTC CASSFRVAGGKTQYF
TRBJ1-3 TRBV7-6 . . TGTGCCAGCAGCTCGCGTTGGAGCTCTGGAAACACCATATATTTT CASSSRWSSGNTIYF
TRBJ2-7 TRBV2 TRBD1 . TGTGCCAGCATATCCTGGGACAGCCTGCCCCGGGGCTCCTACGAGCAGTACTTC CASISWDSLPRGSYEQYF
TRBJ2-7 TRBV5-4 . few TGTGCCAGCAGCTTGGAGAGAGGACACCTCTCCTACGAGCAGTACTTC CASSLERGHLSYEQYF
TRBJ1-2 TRBV19 . few TGTGCCAGTAGTATAGGGGTCGGACAGTGGACATATGGCTACACCTTC CASSIGVGQWTYGYTF
TRBJ2-3 TRBV5-1 TRBD1 few TGCGCCAGCAGCTCGGGACAGGGTGACACAGATACGCAGTATTTT CASSSGQGDTDTQYF
TRBJ1-1 TRBV19 TRBD1 few TGTGCCAGTCTTGATCCGGGACAGGGAACTGAAGCTTTCTTT CASLDPGQGTEAFF
TRBJ2-3 TRBV7-9 TRBD2 . TGTGCCAGCAGCTTACGTAACCGGGGGGTATGGGTGACAGATACGCAGTATTTT CASSLRNRGVWVTDTQYF
TRBJ1-1 TRBV12-3/TRBV12-4 TRBD1 . TGTGCCAGCATTTCGGGCAGGGGGGCTTTCTTT CASISGRGAFF
TRBJ1-3 TRBV2 . few TGTGCCAGCAGTGAAGGAACAGGGACGGGAAACACCATATATTTT CASSEGTGTGNTIYF
TRBJ2-1 TRBV6-1 TRBD2 . TGTGCCAGCAGTGATTTAGCGGGGGGTCTCGACAATGAGCAGTTCTTC CASSDLAGGLDNEQFF
TRBJ1-4 TRBV14 . . TGTGCCAGCAGCCAAGGGGGAGGCTATGAAAAACTGTTTTTT CASSQGGGYEKLFF
TRBJ2-5 TRBV25-1 TRBD1 . TGTGCCAGCAGTGAATCTAACAGGGGGCGGGAGACCCAGTACTTC CASSESNRGRETQYF
TRBJ2-1 TRBV28 TRBD2 . TGTGCCAGCAGAACCCGGACTAGCCGCAATGAGCAGTTCTTC CASRTRTSRNEQFF
TRBJ1-1 TRBV19 . . TGTGCCAGTAGTTCGAGCAGGGTCATGAACACTGAAGCTTTCTTT CASSSSRVMNTEAFF
TRBJ2-3 TRBV24-1 TRBD2 . TGTGCCACCACTGCTGGTAGCGGGGGAGGTAGCACAGATACGCAGTATTTT CATTAGSGGGSTDTQYF
TRBJ2-5 TRBV5-5 . once TGTGCCAGCAGCTTGGGCCCGGCACGTCGACAGCAAGAGACCCAGTACTTC CASSLGPARRQQETQYF
TRBJ2-6 TRBV29-1 . once TGCAGCGTTCTTAACCGGGACAAAAACTCTGGGGCCAACGTCCTGACTTTC CSVLNRDKNSGANVLTF
TRBJ1-1 TRBV6-5 TRBD1 . TGTGCCAGCAGTTCAGCCTCATTGGGGGACAGCTCTGAAGCTTTCTTT CASSSASLGDSSEAFF
TRBJ2-7 TRBV3-1/TRBV3-2 . . TGTGCCAGCAGCCGGAGAGACGTCGGCTCCTACGAGCAGTACTTC CASSRRDVGSYEQYF
TRBJ1-5 TRBV10-2 . . TGCGCCAGCAGTGAGTCGAAGGGGGTACAGGGACCGAATCAGCCCCAGCATTTT CASSESKGVQGPNQPQHF
TRBJ1-1 TRBV13 . few TGTGCCAGCAGCCAACCACAATTCACGAACACTGAAGCTTTCTTT CASSQPQFTNTEAFF
TRBJ2-1 TRBV7-9 TRBD2 . TGTGCCAGCACAGAAAGGACTAGCACCCAGGCGCAGTTCTTC CASTERTSTQAQFF
TRBJ2-5 TRBV29-1 TRBD2 . TGCAGCGTTTGGGGGGGGTTCAGAATGGAGACCCAGTACTTC CSVWGGFRMETQYF
TRBJ1-2 TRBV4-2 TRBD1 once TGTGCCAGCAGCCAGGACGGACAGGGCAACTATGGCTACACCTTC CASSQDGQGNYGYTF
TRBJ2-7 TRBV28 . . TGTGCCAGCAGTTTATTAAGTCAGGCAATCTCCTACGAGCAGTACTTC CASSLLSQAISYEQYF